These 4 T cell receptor beta chains share one sample of origin, sequenced in a study of post-analysis software for immune sequencing data. Study-level findings and limits: Patients showed TRBV5-6, TRBV5-1 and TRBV20-1 among four to six TRBV segments more frequent than in controls.

The authors incorporated unique molecular identifiers into the TCR beta cDNA libraries. MiXCR was run by TCRdb on the PCR reads, yielding one entry per CDR3 protein. The sample holds roughly 570,000 distinct CDR3 sequences; around a third are singletons and the top ten take approximately 6%. Antigens for these TCRs are unknown. Source material: blood. The receptors derive from a girl aged 2 to 17 with multiple sclerosis.

The CDR3, as DNA: TGTGCTAGTGGTTTGGGAACTAGCACAGATACGCAGTATTTT. Residues: CASGLGTSTDTQYF. The chain couples TRBV12-5 to TRBJ2-3; D is ambiguous. V was trimmed by 1 base and J by 0 bases, leaving 5 bases between them. Germline CDR1 LGHNT, CDR2 FRNRAP. This CDR3 comprises 14 residues.

V gene TRBV28 combines with J gene TRBJ1-1, with D maybe TRBD1 (6 bases). V gave up 7 bases and J gave up 1 base, with 10 bases separating them. This CDR3 has 13 residues. Germline V gives CDR1 MDHEN, CDR2 SYDVKM. The CDR3: CASIRGANTEAFF. The CDR3, as DNA: TGTGCCAGCATTCGGGGGGCGAACACTGAAGCTTTCTTT.

This clonotype was seen only a few times. V gene TRBV5-6 combines with J gene TRBJ1-2; weak D call: TRBD1 (5 bases). Trimming took 2 bases from V and 2 from J, leaving 19 bases between them. This CDR3 is 17 amino acids long. Germline lookup yields CDR1 SGHDT and CDR2 YYEEEE. Written as DNA, the CDR3 is TGTGCCAGCAGCTTCCGAGCGGGACGAAATGGGAACTATGGCTACACCTTC. The encoded protein is CASSFRAGRNGNYGYTF.

This sequence joins TRBV5-1 and TRBJ1-6, with 9 positions matching TRBD1. J lost 8 bases, V lost 0 bases, and 3 bases had no gene match. Germline V CDR1 and CDR2: SGHRS, YFSETQ. The CDR3 is 15 residues long. CDR3 nucleotide sequence: TGCGCCAGCAGCTTGGGGGACAGGGATGATTCACCCCTCCACTTT. This codes for CASSLGDRDDSPLHF.